The clone carrying this T cell receptor (beta chain) was counted only a few times. Its antigen is not known. This sample's time point: newly diagnosed GD, antithyroid drugs for less than 3 months. The TCR library was made from RNA extracted from PBMCs. The data derive from a study of regulatory T cells in long-lasting Graves disease. Regarding the study as a whole: Persistent disease preferred TRBV28, TRBJ1-2 and TRBJ2-5.

V lost 5 bases to trimming and J lost 8 bases, with 16 bases between them. There are 15 residues in the CDR3. Germline loops: CDR1 SGHTA, CDR2 FQGNSA. Arm-PCR of CDR3 regions with iRepertoire HTBI primers generated TCR beta libraries. One entry per CDR3 protein results from TCRdb running MiXCR on the multiplex PCR reads. The sample lists 400,000 to 550,000 distinct CDR3 sequences; about 17% were seen once. This sample also appeared in a second study, on T cells in Graves' hyperthyroidism and ophthalmopathy. As that study records: Patients aged 18 to 65 had newly diagnosed hyperthyroidism lasting under 2 months.

This chain connects TRBV7-2 to TRBJ1-6, with TRBD1 as a possible D gene (6 bases). The material was peripheral blood mononuclear cells (PBMCs), obtained at new diagnosis, from a patient treated with antithyroid drugs. The clonotype comes from a woman aged 18-29 years with Graves disease. CDR3 protein: CASSAIGQRDSPLHF. The CDR3, as DNA: TGTGCCAGCAGCGCGATTGGACAGCGAGATTCACCCCTCCACTTT.